The 21 T cell receptor beta chains reported below all come from one sample, sequenced in a study of OX40 agonist ivuxolimab in advanced cancers. Sequencing was performed with immunoSEQ multiplex PCR; in TCRdb, only in-frame clones are kept and a portion is missing. Of approximately 72,000 clones in the sample, 80% to 90% were seen once. This material consisted of CD4+ or CD8+ T cells sorted from blood, taken in a trial of the OX40 agonist ivuxolimab. The receptor source for this set is an adult with an advanced solid tumor such as melanoma, head and neck, liver or kidney cancer.

This chain connects TRBV5-1 to TRBJ1-5, with unresolved D. The V and J ends lost 4 bases and 5 bases respectively, with 13 bases between them. The CDR3 has 14 amino acids. Germline CDR1 SGHRS, CDR2 YFSETQ. For the CDR3, the DNA is TGCGCCAGCAGCACCGGCCCCTCGGATCAGCCCCAGCATTTT. This codes for CASSTGPSDQPQHF.

For the CDR3, the DNA is TGCGCCAGCAGCTTGGCCGGGACGGGCCCAGATACGCAGTATTTT. Residues: CASSLAGTGPDTQYF. The rearrangement uses TRBV5-1 and TRBJ2-3, with D perhaps matching TRBD1 or TRBD2 (5 bases each). The germline CDR1 and CDR2 sequences are SGHRS and YFSETQ. Between the trimmed V and J ends, which lost 0 bases and 4 bases, there was a span of 12 bases. CDR3 length: 15 amino acids.

The chain carries TRBV7-2 and TRBJ1-5; D gene unclear. Trimming stripped 4 bases from V and 0 bases from J, with 16 bases between. The CDR3 is 17 residues long. Germline values: CDR1 SGHTA, CDR2 FQGNSA. In nucleotides, the CDR3 is TGTGCCAGCAGCTCGAACTCCCCAGGTAATAGCAATCAGCCCCAGCATTTT. It yields the protein CASSSNSPGNSNQPQHF. Full variable domain (remainder filled in from reference TRBV7-2 and TRBJ1-5): GAGVSQSPSNKVTEKGKDVELRCDPISGHTALYWYRQSLGQGLEFLIYFQGNSAPDKSGLPSDRFSAERTGGSVSTLTIQRTQQEDSAVYLCASSSNSPGNSNQPQHFGDGTRLSIL.

V and J are TRBV15 and TRBJ1-1, with TRBD1 matching 8 bases. The ends lost 1 base at V and 1 base at J; junction bases unmatched: 2. This CDR3 contains 15 residues. The germline V gene encodes CDR1 LNHNV and CDR2 YYDKDF (reference sequence). The CDR3 DNA is TGTGCCACCAGCAGAGCCGGGACAGGGAACACTGAAGCTTTCTTT. It specifies CATSRAGTGNTEAFF. Using reference TRBV15 and TRBJ1-1 for the parts outside the CDR3, the full variable domain is DAMVIQNPRYQVTQFGKPVTLSCSQTLNHNVMYWYQQKSSQAPKLLFHYYDKDFNNEADTPDNFQSRRPNTSFCFLDIRSPGLGDTAMYLCATSRAGTGNTEAFFGQGTRLTVV.

The rearrangement links TRBV7-6 to TRBJ2-3; D may be TRBD2 (6 bases). Germline V gene data show CDR1 as SGHVS and CDR2 as FNYEAQ. This CDR3 contains 15 residues. V was cut by 7 bases and J by 0 bases, with 14 bases left in between. CDR3 in DNA: TGTGCCAGCACCCGGTGGGGGGTAAGCACAGATACGCAGTATTTT. Translated: CASTRWGVSTDTQYF.

This rearrangement joins TRBV7-8 to TRBJ2-4; D is uncertain. Trimming took off 1 base at V and 5 bases at J, with 6 bases between the two ends. Germline V lookup: CDR1 SGHVS, CDR2 FQNEAQ. The CDR3 is made up of 13 amino acids. The CDR3 DNA reads TGTGCCAGCAGCTTAGGTAACCAAAACATTCAGTACTTC. Amino acids: CASSLGNQNIQYF.

A word on this clone: At the DNA level, this CDR3 is encoded by other sequences in the same sample as well. V gene TRBV9 combines with J gene TRBJ2-5; D gene uncertain. The CDR3 consists of 12 residues. Germline V gene sequence: CDR1 SGDLS, CDR2 YYNGEE. V shed 2 bases and J shed 2 bases, with 4 bases lying between them. Here the CDR3 reads CASSVSQETQYF. The CDR3, as DNA: TGTGCCAGCAGCGTTTCTCAAGAGACCCAGTACTTC. Combining the CDR3 with reference TRBV9 and TRBJ2-5 gives the whole variable domain DSGVTQTPKHLITATGQRVTLRCSPRSGDLSVYWYQQSLDQGLQFLIQYYNGEERAKGNILERFSAQQFPDLHSELNLSSLELGDSALYFCASSVSQETQYFGPGTRLLVL.

CDR3 residues: CASSRRDSIYEQYF. In DNA, the CDR3 is TGTGCCAGTAGCCGCCGGGACAGCATTTACGAGCAGTACTTC. This chain uses TRBV19 with TRBJ2-7; 7 nucleotides match TRBD1. J gave up 4 bases and V 6 bases, and 9 bases lay outside the gene matches. This CDR3 contains 14 residues. Germline CDR1 and CDR2: LNHDA and SQIVND (reference sequence).

The rearrangement links TRBV5-5 to TRBJ1-1; D ambiguous. The CDR3 is 16 amino acids. CDR1 SGHKS and CDR2 YYEKEE come from the germline V gene (reference sequence). Trimming cost V 0 bases and J 5 bases, with 17 bases left between them. The CDR3 loop reads CASSLVASLLRTEAFF. The CDR3 nucleotides read TGTGCCAGCAGCTTGGTGGCTTCCCTCCTGCGGACTGAAGCTTTCTTT. Looking up the rest from reference TRBV5-5 and TRBJ1-1 gives the full variable domain: DAGVTQSPTHLIKTRGQQVTLRCSPISGHKSVSWYQQVLGQGPQFIFQYYEKEERGRGNFPDRFSARQFPNYSSELNVNALLLGDSALYLCASSLVASLLRTEAFFGQGTRLTVV.

The V and J genes are TRBV28 and TRBJ2-1; unclear D gene. This CDR3 spans 14 amino acids. Germline loops: CDR1 MDHEN, CDR2 SYDVKM. The V gene lost 5 bases and the J gene lost 0 bases, with 8 bases spanning the gap. CDR3 sequence reads: CASSPILSYNEQFF. The CDR3 bases are TGTGCCAGCAGTCCGATTCTCTCCTACAATGAGCAGTTCTTC.

This clone was found once. The rearrangement links TRBV7-9 to TRBJ2-1; D not resolved. This CDR3 is 13 amino acids long. Germline V gene data show CDR1 as SEHNR and CDR2 as FQNEAQ (reference sequence). V dropped 2 bases and J dropped 9 bases, with 11 bases sitting between them. The CDR3 DNA is TGTGCCAGCAGCTTAAATTCCCCGGGTGAGCAGTTCTTC. It translates to CASSLNSPGEQFF.

The genes are TRBV27 and TRBJ1-5; D call uncertain. This CDR3 spans 14 amino acids. V was clipped by 6 bases and J by 0 bases, with 9 bases between them. Per germline, CDR1 MNHEY and CDR2 SMNVEV (reference sequence). The CDR3 DNA is TGTGCCAGCAGCCCCACATATAGCAATCAGCCCCAGCATTTT. It encodes CASSPTYSNQPQHF.

The chain recombines TRBV6-5 with TRBJ2-5, with 7 bases lining up with TRBD2. Germline V gene data show CDR1 as MNHEY and CDR2 as SVGAGI. V shed 2 bases, J shed 2 bases, and the junction held 5 bases outside the gene matches. The CDR3 is 15 amino acids. The CDR3 bases are TGTGCCAGCAGTTACCGTGGGACTATTCAAGAGACCCAGTACTTC. This gives the protein CASSYRGTIQETQYF.

The chain employs TRBV6-6 and TRBJ1-6; D perhaps matches TRBD1 (5 bases). The V gene lost 7 bases and the J gene lost 7 bases, with 8 bases spanning the gap. The CDR3 length is 12 residues. Germline CDR1 MNHNY, CDR2 SVGAGI (reference sequence). CDR3 sequence reads: CASTAGNSPLHF. In DNA form, the CDR3 reads TGTGCCAGCACAGCAGGGAATTCACCCCTCCACTTT.

The V and J genes are TRBV5-6 and TRBJ1-2, with 8 bases matching TRBD1. The CDR3 sequence is 15 residues long. V shed 1 base and J 1 base; nucleotides not matched to a gene: 3. Germline CDR1 SGHDT, CDR2 YYEEEE. The CDR3 is CASSLYDRGNYGYTF. DNA of the CDR3: TGTGCCAGCAGCTTGTATGACAGGGGTAACTATGGCTACACCTTC.

The chain carries TRBV6-5 and TRBJ2-7; 7 positions agree with TRBD1. V lost 6 bases and J lost 12; bases outside the gene matches: 11. The germline gives CDR1 MNHEY, CDR2 SVGAGI. The CDR3 loop spans 12 amino acids. This CDR3 is CASSQDRARMYF. The CDR3 DNA reads TGTGCCAGCAGCCAAGACAGGGCCCGTATGTACTTC.

The chain couples TRBV19 to TRBJ2-7, with D possibly TRBD2 on 6 matching bases. Trimming stripped 3 bases from V and 5 bases from J, with 14 bases between. This CDR3 is 14 amino acids long. The V gene's germline CDR1 is LNHDA and CDR2 SQIVND (reference sequence). DNA of the CDR3: TGTGCCAGTAGTATTTCGGGGGAGCGGCACGAGCAGTACTTC. This codes for CASSISGERHEQYF. Full variable domain (missing parts from reference TRBV19 and TRBJ2-7): DGGITQSPKYLFRKEGQNVTLSCEQNLNHDAMYWYRQDPGQGLRLIYYSQIVNDFQKGDIAEGYSVSREKKESFPLTVTSAQKNPTAFYLCASSISGERHEQYFGPGTRLTVT.

The V gene is TRBV7-9, the J gene TRBJ2-1; 10 bases line up with TRBD1. Trimming took 3 bases from V and 2 from J; bases not matched to a gene: 1. Germline-derived CDR1 and CDR2 are SEHNR and FQNEAQ (reference sequence). The CDR3 extends over 15 amino acids. The CDR3 nucleotides are TGTGCCAGCAGCTTCGGACAGGGGGCCTACAATGAGCAGTTCTTC. Encoded protein: CASSFGQGAYNEQFF. The full variable domain, completed using reference TRBV7-9 and TRBJ2-1, is DTGVSQNPRHKITKRGQNVTFRCDPISEHNRLYWYRQTLGQGPEFLTYFQNEAQLEKSRLLSDRFSAERPKGSFSTLEIQRTEQGDSAMYLCASSFGQGAYNEQFFGPGTRLTVL.

The chain uses TRBV27 and TRBJ2-1; D is perhaps TRBD1 (5 bases). Germline V gene sequence: CDR1 MNHEY, CDR2 SMNVEV (reference sequence). The CDR3 covers 16 residues. Trimming removed 3 bases at V and 8 bases at J, with 20 bases between. The CDR3: CASSFLRPSAGHEQFF. In DNA, the CDR3 is TGTGCCAGCAGTTTCCTCCGACCGTCGGCAGGGCATGAGCAGTTCTTC.

The chain joins TRBV7-8 to TRBJ1-1, with D hard to call. This CDR3 contains 14 residues. Germline loops: CDR1 SGHVS, CDR2 FQNEAQ. V was clipped by 2 bases and J by 3 bases, with 10 bases between them. CDR3 bases: TGTGCCAGCAGCTTACGAGGGAGTGACACTGAAGCTTTCTTT. It translates to CASSLRGSDTEAFF.

The V gene is TRBV7-8, the J gene TRBJ2-7; D unclear. The V end was cut by 2 bases, the J end by 1 base, with 21 bases between. Germline V gives CDR1 SGHVS, CDR2 FQNEAQ. The CDR3 sequence is 18 residues long. CDR3 sequence (DNA): TGTGCCAGCAGCTTAACCCCCCCATCTCGCAGAGTATCCTACGAGCAGTACTTC. Its protein product is CASSLTPPSRRVSYEQYF.